The text below deals with one T cell receptor beta chain. This record comes from a study of blood T cell repertoires in COVID-19. In the original workflow: How many nucleated cells were present was estimated from reference gene primer amplification. The method was immunoSEQ multiplex PCR; TCRdb's version includes in-frame clones alone and lacks a portion of them. The DNA was the basis for D and trimming; V, J and clone size are from that table. The sample comprises some 90,000 clones, about nine tenths of which are singletons, and 3% to 4% rests with the top ten. Germline V gene sequence: CDR1 WNHNN, CDR2 SYGVQD (reference sequence). This CDR3 spans 14 amino acids. V was shortened by 6 bases and J by 2 bases, with 14 bases between the two germline ends.

The clonotype was recovered from a woman in her 50s in a cohort sampled during active COVID-19. The V and J genes are TRBV10-1 and TRBJ2-7, with D maybe TRBD1 (5 bases). Sequenced material: peripheral blood. The CDR3 is CASSDGHPPYEQYF. Here the CDR3 DNA reads TGCGCCAGCAGCGACGGACACCCGCCCTACGAGCAGTACTTC.